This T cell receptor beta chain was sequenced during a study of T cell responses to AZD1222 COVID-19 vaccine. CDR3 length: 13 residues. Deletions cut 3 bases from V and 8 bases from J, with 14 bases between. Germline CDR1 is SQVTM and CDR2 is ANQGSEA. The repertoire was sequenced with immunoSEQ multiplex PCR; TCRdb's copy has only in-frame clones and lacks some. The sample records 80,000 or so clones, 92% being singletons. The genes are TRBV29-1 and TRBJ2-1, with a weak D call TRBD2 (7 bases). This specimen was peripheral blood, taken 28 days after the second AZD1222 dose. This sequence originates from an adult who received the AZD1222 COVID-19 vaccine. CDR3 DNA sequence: TGCAGCGTTGAGGGAGGGGGGGACGATGAGCAGTTCTTC. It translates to CSVEGGGDDEQFF.